This TCR beta chain was found in a study of vaccination and CD4 T cells after COVID-19. As for the study in general: Stimulation used overlapping spike peptides from SARS-CoV-2, HCoV-NL63, HCoV-OC43 and HCoV-229E.

Broader study findings: Going from approximately 21 to 38, median SARS-CoV-2-reactive clonotypes did not rise significantly.

This CDR3 is built from 17 residues. V lost 2 bases to trimming and J lost 2 bases, with 18 bases between them. The germline V gene encodes CDR1 MDHEN and CDR2 SYDVKM. Treatment: approximately nine-day PBMC culture with coronavirus spike peptide pools or control peptides (ViraFEST assay). Pre-COVID-19 pandemic sampling (2011-2018) yielded the unexposed donor's CD4+ T cells. Each well held approximately 2 million PBMCs in IL-2 (around 9.7 IU/ml) medium with approximately 9.4 ug/ml peptide pools. As concerns this clonotype: The antigen remains unidentified.

Once obtained from cultured CD4+ T cells, the DNA was sequenced using the Oncomine TCR Beta short-read assay. The genomic DNA was obtained from cultured CD4+ T cells by extraction with the QIAamp micro DNA kit. Each CDR3 protein is one row after TCRdb ran MiXCR on the PCR reads. The table lists 10,000 or so distinct CDR3 sequences, around 36% of them singletons. The sample taken for sequencing was CD4+ T cells from blood, cultured in vitro. V gene TRBV28 combines with J gene TRBJ2-5, with D hard to call. The sequence was collected from a human donor in good health. The CDR3 nucleotides are TGTGCCAGCAGTTTACCGCCCTCTTTATTAACACAAGAGACCCAGTACTTC. The encoded protein is CASSLPPSLLTQETQYF.